These T cell receptor beta chains were read from a single sample in a study of CD4 T cells in relation to SARS-CoV-2 and coronaviruses. Their recognized antigens are unknown. Libraries were prepared by immunoSEQ multiplex PCR; TCRdb keeps only in-frame clonotypes and omits some of them. The sample lists almost 30,000 clones, over 75% seen once, with roughly 14% in the top ten. The specimen was CD4+ T cells from PBMCs, cultured in vitro. The source is a human donor in good health. The conserved cysteine and the conserved F or W are not part of the CDR3 here. Each record gives: J gene, V gene, clone size, CDR3 protein. Rows may omit the clone size; those that give it use once, few, many or a size class.

J: TRBJ1-2; V: TRBV5-1; size: .; CDR3: ASSAQEDGYT
J: TRBJ1-4; V: TRBV9; size: .; CDR3: ASSVGQVATNEKLF
J: TRBJ2-2; V: TRBV6-5; size: .; CDR3: ASSYSSGVGGELF
J: TRBJ2-1; V: TRBV3-1/TRBV3-2; size: .; CDR3: ASSLQVSGNNEQF
J: TRBJ2-6; V: TRBV29-1; size: .; CDR3: SVQDSGANVLT
J: TRBJ2-1; V: TRBV7-8; size: few; CDR3: ASSRTSGGNHEQF
J: TRBJ2-7; V: TRBV2; size: .; CDR3: ASNLLGGPLYEQY
J: TRBJ1-1; V: TRBV19; size: .; CDR3: ASSISPGQALGTEAF
J: TRBJ2-2; V: TRBV5-1; size: .; CDR3: ASSLDVTGELF
J: TRBJ2-1; V: TRBV29-1; size: .; CDR3: SVEGGSQYFNEQF
J: TRBJ2-4; V: TRBV19; size: .; CDR3: ASEDSGRQNIQY
J: TRBJ2-3; V: TRBV6-5; size: .; CDR3: ASSPGGASYTQY
J: TRBJ1-6; V: TRBV9; size: .; CDR3: ASSVEGSNSPLH
J: TRBJ1-1; V: TRBV4-3; size: .; CDR3: ASSQGSTEAF
J: TRBJ2-3; V: TRBV5-1; size: .; CDR3: ASSLRLAYTDTQY
J: TRBJ1-1; V: TRBV7-2; size: .; CDR3: ASSLGHSIKAF
J: TRBJ1-2; V: TRBV7-9; size: .; CDR3: ASSLPTDYGYT